A selection of T cell receptor beta chains follows, all from one sample in a study of shared clonotypes between healthy human individuals. TCRdb keeps only in-frame clones here, not all; method: immunoSEQ multiplex PCR. In the table there are approximately 740,000 clones, roughly 70% of which are singletons. Source material: memory CD4+ T cells sorted from blood. Source of these receptors: a woman in her 30s in good health. Each CDR3 is given with its conserved first and last residue. The order of the fields is D gene, J gene, CDR3 length, clone size, V gene, CDR3 DNA, CDR3 protein. The D gene is left open where the match is weak. Some rows have no size entry. The others give once, few or many, or a class for an expanded clone.

D: NA
J: TRBJ2-2
length: 15
size: many
V: TRBV7-7
DNA: TGTGCCAGCACCCCGGGACACTCTAACACCGGGGAGCTGTTTTTT
CDR3: CASTPGHSNTGELFF

D: NA
J: TRBJ2-7
length: 12
size: NA
V: TRBV6-1
DNA: TGTGCCAGCAGTGCTAAGCGGTACGAGCAGTACTTC
CDR3: CASSAKRYEQYF

D: TRBD1
J: TRBJ2-3
length: 14
size: NA
V: TRBV28
DNA: TGTGCCAGCAGGTGGACAGGGGGAACAGATACGCAGTATTTT
CDR3: CASRWTGGTDTQYF

D: TRBD2
J: TRBJ2-7
length: 16
size: few
V: TRBV29-1
DNA: TGCAGCACTAGAGGTACTAGCGGGACGGGAGGAGGAGAGCAGTACTTC
CDR3: CSTRGTSGTGGGEQYF

D: NA
J: TRBJ2-4
length: 16
size: NA
V: TRBV11-2
DNA: TGTGCCAGCAGCTTATCACAGGGACCAAAACTAGGCATTCAGTACTTC
CDR3: CASSLSQGPKLGIQYF

D: NA
J: TRBJ2-2
length: 13
size: NA
V: TRBV5-1
DNA: TGCGCCAGCAGCCCAAAGAACACCGGGGAGCTGTTTTTT
CDR3: CASSPKNTGELFF

D: TRBD1
J: TRBJ1-1
length: 13
size: few
V: TRBV6-5
DNA: TGTGCCAGCGAAAGACAGGGAGGCACTGAAGCTTTCTTT
CDR3: CASERQGGTEAFF

D: NA
J: TRBJ1-5
length: 19
size: NA
V: TRBV28
DNA: TGTGCCAGCAGTACCTCGCTCCTGGACGGAAGTTATAGCAATCAGCCCCAGCATTTT
CDR3: CASSTSLLDGSYSNQPQHF

D: NA
J: TRBJ2-3
length: 15
size: NA
V: TRBV7-2
DNA: TGTGCCAGCAGCTTAGCGTATCAGAGCACAGATACGCAGTATTTT
CDR3: CASSLAYQSTDTQYF

D: NA
J: TRBJ2-1
length: 15
size: few
V: TRBV7-2
DNA: TGTGCCAGCAGCAAAAACGCCCTGACAGTCAATGAGCAGTTCTTC
CDR3: CASSKNALTVNEQFF

D: NA
J: TRBJ2-1
length: 12
size: NA
V: TRBV7-3
DNA: TGTGCCAGCAGCTCTCAGGGTACTGAGCAGTTCTTC
CDR3: CASSSQGTEQFF

D: NA
J: TRBJ2-5
length: 11
size: NA
V: TRBV30
DNA: TGTGCCTGGAGCCGTACCGGAGGGCAGTACTTC
CDR3: CAWSRTGGQYF

D: NA
J: TRBJ2-2
length: 13
size: few
V: TRBV6-5
DNA: TGTGCCAGCGGCCGGGCCAACACCGGGGAGCTGTTTTTT
CDR3: CASGRANTGELFF

D: NA
J: TRBJ1-5
length: 14
size: NA
V: TRBV28
DNA: TGTGCCAGCAGTTTAGGGGGGGAGAGGAAGCCCCAGCATTTT
CDR3: CASSLGGERKPQHF

D: NA
J: TRBJ1-5
length: 14
size: NA
V: TRBV6-6
DNA: TGTGCCAGCAGTTATGGGGACGGAAATCAGCCCCAGCATTTT
CDR3: CASSYGDGNQPQHF

D: TRBD2
J: TRBJ2-5
length: 13
size: NA
V: TRBV6-1
DNA: TGTGCCAGCGTTTACTCGGGAGGGGAGACCCAGTACTTC
CDR3: CASVYSGGETQYF

D: TRBD1
J: TRBJ1-2
length: 15
size: NA
V: TRBV4-1
DNA: TGCGCCAGCAGCCAAGCGGCAGGGGGCAGCGGTGGCTACACCTTC
CDR3: CASSQAAGGSGGYTF

D: TRBD2
J: TRBJ2-3
length: 16
size: few
V: TRBV5-4
DNA: TGTGCCAGCAGCTTGGGACTAGCGGGAAAGACAGATACGCAGTATTTT
CDR3: CASSLGLAGKTDTQYF

D: NA
J: TRBJ1-1
length: 15
size: NA
V: TRBV7-8
DNA: TGTGCCAGCAGCCCGATCGGGGGGATGAACACTGAAGCTTTCTTT
CDR3: CASSPIGGMNTEAFF

D: TRBD1
J: TRBJ2-7
length: 16
size: NA
V: TRBV5-5
DNA: TGTGCCAGCAGCTTGTTGGGACAGGCCCTCTCCTACGAGCAGTACTTC
CDR3: CASSLLGQALSYEQYF

D: NA
J: TRBJ1-2
length: 14
size: many
V: TRBV19
DNA: TGTGCCAGTAGTCCCGACTCCGGGAACTATGGCTACACCTTC
CDR3: CASSPDSGNYGYTF

D: TRBD1
J: TRBJ1-2
length: 14
size: few
V: TRBV10-3
DNA: TGTGCCACCCGAATGACAGGGGGCGACTATGGCTACACCTTC
CDR3: CATRMTGGDYGYTF

D: NA
J: TRBJ2-1
length: 15
size: NA
V: TRBV1
DNA: TGCACCAGAACTAAGAGGACTAGCGGTTACAATGAGCAGTTCTTC
CDR3: CTRTKRTSGYNEQFF

D: NA
J: TRBJ2-7
length: 16
size: NA
V: TRBV11-2
DNA: TGTGCCAGCAGCCTTCGGGGGCAGTCTAGCTCCTACGAGCAGTACTTC
CDR3: CASSLRGQSSSYEQYF

D: TRBD1
J: TRBJ1-1
length: 15
size: NA
V: TRBV6-5
DNA: TGTGCCAGCAGACCGGACAGGAGATTGGACACTGAAGCTTTCTTT
CDR3: CASRPDRRLDTEAFF

D: NA
J: TRBJ2-7
length: 16
size: NA
V: TRBV28
DNA: TGTGCCAGCAGTTTAGATGGGGGATTACTCTCCTACGAGCAGTACTTC
CDR3: CASSLDGGLLSYEQYF

D: NA
J: TRBJ2-5
length: 13
size: NA
V: TRBV7-2
DNA: TGTGCCAGCGGAGCGGCCCTGGCCGGGACCCAGTACTTC
CDR3: CASGAALAGTQYF

D: NA
J: TRBJ1-5
length: 12
size: NA
V: TRBV2
DNA: TGTGCCAGCGGGGGGGGTGGTCAGCCCCAGCATTTT
CDR3: CASGGGGQPQHF

D: NA
J: TRBJ2-3
length: 13
size: NA
V: TRBV28
DNA: TGTGCCAGCAGTTTGTGGAGGGAGGATACGCAGTATTTT
CDR3: CASSLWREDTQYF

D: TRBD1
J: TRBJ1-2
length: 14
size: NA
V: TRBV7-9
DNA: TGTGCCAGCAGTTTCACAGGGGTCGGGTCTGGCTACACCTTC
CDR3: CASSFTGVGSGYTF

D: NA
J: TRBJ2-2
length: 15
size: many
V: TRBV19
DNA: TGTGCCAGTAGTATCAGGGCCCGGAACACCGGGGAGCTGTTTTTT
CDR3: CASSIRARNTGELFF

D: NA
J: TRBJ1-1
length: 14
size: NA
V: TRBV18
DNA: TGTGCCAGCTCACCCGGACTGATGAACACTGAAGCTTTCTTT
CDR3: CASSPGLMNTEAFF

D: NA
J: TRBJ2-7
length: 13
size: NA
V: TRBV2
DNA: TGTGCCAGCAGTCGGGGACAATTCGATGAGCAGTACTTC
CDR3: CASSRGQFDEQYF

D: NA
J: TRBJ1-4
length: 14
size: NA
V: TRBV6-1
DNA: TGTGCCAGCAGTGAAGCGAGTGGGAATGAAAAACTGTTTTTT
CDR3: CASSEASGNEKLFF

D: TRBD2
J: TRBJ2-7
length: 14
size: NA
V: TRBV11-2
DNA: TGTGCCAGCAGCCCCTATGGGAGGGGCCACGAGCAGTACTTC
CDR3: CASSPYGRGHEQYF

D: NA
J: TRBJ1-2
length: 15
size: NA
V: TRBV6-6
DNA: TGTGCCAGCAGTCCATGGGACGGCACTAACTATGGCTACACCTTC
CDR3: CASSPWDGTNYGYTF

D: TRBD2
J: TRBJ2-3
length: 15
size: NA
V: TRBV10-3
DNA: TGTGCCATCAGCGGACTAGCGGGAGAGGAAAATACGCAGTATTTT
CDR3: CAISGLAGEENTQYF

D: TRBD1
J: TRBJ2-3
length: 15
size: NA
V: TRBV6-5
DNA: TGTGCCAGCGGCCCTGGACAGGAGTTCACAGATACGCAGTATTTT
CDR3: CASGPGQEFTDTQYF

D: NA
J: TRBJ2-2
length: 15
size: NA
V: TRBV7-9
DNA: TGTGCCAGCCCCACGACAGGCCCGAACACCGGGGAGCTGTTTTTT
CDR3: CASPTTGPNTGELFF

D: TRBD1
J: TRBJ1-2
length: 13
size: few
V: TRBV6-1
DNA: TGTGCCAGCAGTCACCAGGGGGGCTATGGCTACACCTTC
CDR3: CASSHQGGYGYTF

D: TRBD2
J: TRBJ2-3
length: 16
size: NA
V: TRBV5-1
DNA: TGCGCCAGCAGCAGCACTAGCGGCCCTAGCACAGATACGCAGTATTTT
CDR3: CASSSTSGPSTDTQYF

D: NA
J: TRBJ1-2
length: 13
size: NA
V: TRBV6-5
DNA: TGTGCCAGCAGTAAAGGTGGCCTCCCTGGCTACACCTTC
CDR3: CASSKGGLPGYTF

D: TRBD2
J: TRBJ2-1
length: 16
size: NA
V: TRBV7-8
DNA: TGTGCCAGCAGCCCCAGAGGAGCGGGAGGTTTCAATGAGCAGTTCTTC
CDR3: CASSPRGAGGFNEQFF

D: NA
J: TRBJ2-7
length: 12
size: NA
V: TRBV6-1
DNA: TGTGCCAGCAGAGGACGGGGATACGAGCAGTACTTC
CDR3: CASRGRGYEQYF

D: TRBD1
J: TRBJ2-5
length: 13
size: NA
V: TRBV9
DNA: TGTGCCAGCAGTACGGGACAGCAAGAGACCCAGTACTTC
CDR3: CASSTGQQETQYF